The T cell receptor (beta chain) under discussion was sequenced for a study of control samples from healthy donors and cancer patients. Method: immunoSEQ multiplex PCR; TCRdb's copy keeps in-frame clones and lacks some. The sample shows tens of thousands of clones, roughly 87% of them seen only once. V was pared by 0 bases and J by 0 bases, with 12 bases between. This CDR3 region has 17 residues. Germline V gene lookup returns CDR1 MGHRA and CDR2 YSYEKL. The chain has TRBV4-1 and TRBJ2-1; D is unresolved. The sample was PBMCs. The TCR comes from a man aged 40-55 years with colorectal cancer. CDR3 loop: CASSQEFRRHSYNEQFF. CDR3 DNA sequence: TGCGCCAGCAGCCAAGAGTTTCGGCGGCACTCCTACAATGAGCAGTTCTTC.